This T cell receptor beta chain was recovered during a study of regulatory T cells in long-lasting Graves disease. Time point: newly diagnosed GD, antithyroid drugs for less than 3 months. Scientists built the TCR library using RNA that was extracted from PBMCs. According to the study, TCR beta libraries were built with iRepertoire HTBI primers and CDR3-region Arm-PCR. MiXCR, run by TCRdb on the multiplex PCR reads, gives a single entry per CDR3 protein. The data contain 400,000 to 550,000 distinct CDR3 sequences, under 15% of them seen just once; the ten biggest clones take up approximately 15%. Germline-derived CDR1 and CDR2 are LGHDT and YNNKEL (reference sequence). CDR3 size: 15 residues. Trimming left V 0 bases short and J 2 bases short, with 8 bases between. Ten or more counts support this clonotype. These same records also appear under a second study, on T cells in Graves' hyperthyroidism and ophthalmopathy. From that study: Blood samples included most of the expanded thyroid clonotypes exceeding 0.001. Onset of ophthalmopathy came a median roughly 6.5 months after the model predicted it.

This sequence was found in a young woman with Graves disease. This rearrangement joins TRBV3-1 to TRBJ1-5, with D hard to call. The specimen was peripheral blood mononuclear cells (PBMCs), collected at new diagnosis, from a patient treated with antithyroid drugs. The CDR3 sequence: CASSQDTGGNQPQHF. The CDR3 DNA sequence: TGTGCCAGCAGCCAAGATACCGGGGGCAATCAGCCCCAGCATTTT.